The TCR beta chain under discussion was sequenced for a study of early T cells in non-severe SARS-CoV-2 infection. This clonotype was recorded at least ten times. Germline V gene lookup returns CDR1 MNHEY and CDR2 SVGEGT. J was trimmed by 2 bases and V by 6 bases; bases with no gene match: 14. The CDR3 spans 17 residues. TCRdb reprocessed the 5' RACE reads via MiXCR and lists one record per CDR3 protein. The sample contains about 60,000 distinct CDR3 sequences, 10% to 15% of which appear only once. The chain combines TRBV6-2 or TRBV6-3 with TRBJ2-3; TRBD2 matches at 7 bases. Sample: whole blood. This receptor was identified in an adult who was a healthcare worker with PCR-confirmed SARS-CoV-2 infection or an uninfected control (not recorded which). CDR3 bases: TGTGCCAGCAGCCCTTCCCGGGGTAGCGGGCTCACAGATACGCAGTATTTT. Its translation is CASSPSRGSGLTDTQYF.